Many counts were recorded for the clone carrying this T cell receptor beta chain. Its antigen is as yet unknown. The record originates from a study of T cell repertoires in cytomegalovirus infection. On the study more broadly: A matching HLA type, together with CMV infection, was signaled by public TCR beta signatures.

One entry per CDR3 protein results from TCRdb running MiXCR on the reads. The repertoire holds around 100,000 distinct CDR3 sequences, with 35% to 50% as singletons. The germline V gene encodes CDR1 LNHDA and CDR2 SQIVND (reference sequence). There are 12 residues in the CDR3. With 9 bases removed from V and 4 bases from J, the gap between germline ends came to 10 bases. Study-wide results and limits: HLA-C-restricted CMV clonotypes gave the most frequent clonotype in two of eight donors.

The gene calls are TRBV19 and TRBJ2-1; D ambiguous. This TCR was sampled from a human donor in good health (CMV status not recorded). Some clones in this sample may be carry-over from other donors' samples. This specimen was CD8+ T cells from cultured PBMCs, taken from culture after CMV antigen stimulation. As DNA, the CDR3 is TGTGCCAGCCAATTTGGGTACAATGAGCAGTTCTTC. Its protein product is CASQFGYNEQFF.